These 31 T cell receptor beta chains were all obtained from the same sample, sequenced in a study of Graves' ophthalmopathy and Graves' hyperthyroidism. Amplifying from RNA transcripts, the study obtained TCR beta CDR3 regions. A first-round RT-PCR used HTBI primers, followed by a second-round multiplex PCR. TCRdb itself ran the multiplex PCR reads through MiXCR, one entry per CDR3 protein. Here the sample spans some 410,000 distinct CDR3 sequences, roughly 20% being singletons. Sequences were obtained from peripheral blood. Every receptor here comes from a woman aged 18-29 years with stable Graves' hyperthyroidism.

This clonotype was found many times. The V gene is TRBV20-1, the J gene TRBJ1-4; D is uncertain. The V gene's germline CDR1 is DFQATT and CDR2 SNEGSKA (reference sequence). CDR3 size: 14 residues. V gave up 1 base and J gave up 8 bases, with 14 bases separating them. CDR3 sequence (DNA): TGCAGTGCTAGAGGGGTCCGGTTTAGGGAAAAACTGTTTTTT. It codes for CSARGVRFREKLFF.

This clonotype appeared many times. CDR3 in DNA: TGTGCCAGCAGCCCTACAGGGTGGGCCCAAGAGACCCAGTACTTC. It is translated as CASSPTGWAQETQYF. The J gene is TRBJ2-5, the V gene TRBV14; D is possibly TRBD1 (6 bases). Germline values: CDR1 SGHDN, CDR2 FVKESK. The V gene lost 4 bases and the J gene lost 1 base, with 13 bases spanning the gap. CDR3 length: 15 residues.

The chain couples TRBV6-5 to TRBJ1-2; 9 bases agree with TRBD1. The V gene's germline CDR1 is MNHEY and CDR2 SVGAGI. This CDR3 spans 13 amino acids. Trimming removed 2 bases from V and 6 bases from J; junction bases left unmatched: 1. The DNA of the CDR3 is TGTGCCAGCAGTTACGGGACAGGGAATGGCTACACCTTC. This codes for CASSYGTGNGYTF.

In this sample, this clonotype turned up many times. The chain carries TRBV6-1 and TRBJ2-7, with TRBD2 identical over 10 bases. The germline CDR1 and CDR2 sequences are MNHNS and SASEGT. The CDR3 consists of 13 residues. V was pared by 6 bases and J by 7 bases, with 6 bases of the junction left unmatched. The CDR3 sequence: CASRIGLAAEQYF. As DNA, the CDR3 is TGTGCCAGCAGGATCGGACTAGCGGCTGAGCAGTACTTC.

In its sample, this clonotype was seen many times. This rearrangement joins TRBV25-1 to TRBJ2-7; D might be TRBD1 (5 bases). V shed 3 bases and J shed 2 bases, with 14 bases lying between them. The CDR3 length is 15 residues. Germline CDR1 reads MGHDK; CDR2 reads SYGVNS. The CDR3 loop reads CASSDPQTVPYEQYF. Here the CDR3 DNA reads TGTGCCAGCAGTGATCCCCAGACAGTCCCCTACGAGCAGTACTTC.

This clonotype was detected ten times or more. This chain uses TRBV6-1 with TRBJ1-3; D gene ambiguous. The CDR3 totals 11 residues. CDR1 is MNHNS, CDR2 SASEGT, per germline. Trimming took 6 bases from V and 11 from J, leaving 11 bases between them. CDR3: CASRTQRAIYF. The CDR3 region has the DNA TGTGCCAGCAGGACGCAGAGGGCCATATATTTT.

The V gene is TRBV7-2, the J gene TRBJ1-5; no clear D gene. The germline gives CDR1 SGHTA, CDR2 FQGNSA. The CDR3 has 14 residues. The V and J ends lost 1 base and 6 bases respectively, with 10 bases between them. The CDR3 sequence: CASSLEVVAQPQHF. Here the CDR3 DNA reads TGTGCCAGCAGCTTAGAGGTAGTGGCTCAGCCCCAGCATTTT.

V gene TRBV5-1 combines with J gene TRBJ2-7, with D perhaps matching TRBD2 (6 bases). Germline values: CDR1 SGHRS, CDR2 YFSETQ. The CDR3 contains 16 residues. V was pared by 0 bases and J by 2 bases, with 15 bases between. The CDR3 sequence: CASSLAMEGRPYEQYF. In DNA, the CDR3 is TGCGCCAGCAGCTTGGCCATGGAGGGGCGGCCCTACGAGCAGTACTTC.

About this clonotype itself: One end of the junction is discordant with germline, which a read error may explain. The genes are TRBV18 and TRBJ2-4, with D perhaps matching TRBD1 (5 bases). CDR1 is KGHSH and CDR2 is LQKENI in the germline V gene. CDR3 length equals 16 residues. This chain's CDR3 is CASSPPGALAKNIKYF. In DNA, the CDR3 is TGTGCCAGCTCACCACCAGGGGCCTTAGCCAAAAACATTAAGTACTTC.

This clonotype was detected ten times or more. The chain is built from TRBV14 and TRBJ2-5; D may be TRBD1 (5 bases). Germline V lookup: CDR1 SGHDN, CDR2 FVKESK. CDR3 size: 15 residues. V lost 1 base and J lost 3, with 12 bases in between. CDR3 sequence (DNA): TGTGCCAGCAGCCAAGGTTGGGGCCCCGAAGAGACCCAGTACTTC. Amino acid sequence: CASSQGWGPEETQYF.

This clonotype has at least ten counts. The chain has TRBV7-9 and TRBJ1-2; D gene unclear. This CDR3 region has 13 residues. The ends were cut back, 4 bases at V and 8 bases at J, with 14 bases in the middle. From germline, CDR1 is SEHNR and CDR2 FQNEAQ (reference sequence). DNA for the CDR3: TGTGCCAGCAGCTCCATTTACCCTCGGGGCTACACCTTC. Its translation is CASSSIYPRGYTF. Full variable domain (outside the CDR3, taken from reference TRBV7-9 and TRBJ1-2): DTGVSQNPRHKITKRGQNVTFRCDPISEHNRLYWYRQTLGQGPEFLTYFQNEAQLEKSRLLSDRFSAERPKGSFSTLEIQRTEQGDSAMYLCASSSIYPRGYTFGSGTRLTVV.

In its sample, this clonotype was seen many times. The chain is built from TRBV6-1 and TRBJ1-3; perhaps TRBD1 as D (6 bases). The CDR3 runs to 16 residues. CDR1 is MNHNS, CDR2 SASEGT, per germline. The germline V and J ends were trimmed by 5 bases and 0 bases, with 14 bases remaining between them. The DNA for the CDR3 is TGTGCCAGCAGTCGGGAGACAGGAGCCTCTGGAAACACCATATATTTT. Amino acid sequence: CASSRETGASGNTIYF.

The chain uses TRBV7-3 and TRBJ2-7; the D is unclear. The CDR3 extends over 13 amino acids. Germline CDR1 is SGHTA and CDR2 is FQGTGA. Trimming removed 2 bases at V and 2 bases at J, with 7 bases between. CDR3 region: CASSLSEAYEQYF. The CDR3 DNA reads TGTGCCAGCAGCTTATCCGAGGCCTACGAGCAGTACTTC.

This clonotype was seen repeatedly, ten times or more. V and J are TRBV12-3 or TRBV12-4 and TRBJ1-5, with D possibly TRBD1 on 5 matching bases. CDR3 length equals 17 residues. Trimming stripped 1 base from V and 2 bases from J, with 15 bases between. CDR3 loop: CASSLGTGLGGNQPQHF. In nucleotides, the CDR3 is TGTGCCAGCAGTTTAGGAACCGGGCTGGGGGGCAATCAGCCCCAGCATTTT.

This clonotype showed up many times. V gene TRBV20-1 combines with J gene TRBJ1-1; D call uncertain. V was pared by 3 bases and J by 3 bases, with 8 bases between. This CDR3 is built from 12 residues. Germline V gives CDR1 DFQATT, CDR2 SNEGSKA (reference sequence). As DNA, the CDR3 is TGCAGTGCTAGGAAGAGGGACACTGAAGCTTTCTTT. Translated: CSARKRDTEAFF.

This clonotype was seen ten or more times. This CDR3 is CASRQQGADGYTF. The CDR3 DNA reads TGTGCCAGCAGGCAACAGGGGGCGGATGGCTACACCTTC. The chain combines TRBV6-1 with TRBJ1-2; 9 bases match TRBD1. After removal of 6 bases from V and 6 bases from J, the junction contained 5 bases not matched to a gene. Germline CDR1 reads MNHNS; CDR2 reads SASEGT. The CDR3 totals 13 residues.

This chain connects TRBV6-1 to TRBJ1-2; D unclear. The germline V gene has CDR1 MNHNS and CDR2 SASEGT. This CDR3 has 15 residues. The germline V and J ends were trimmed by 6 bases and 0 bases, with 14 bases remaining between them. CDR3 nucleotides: TGTGCCAGCAGGCGACGTGACACTCCTAACTATGGCTACACCTTC. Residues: CASRRRDTPNYGYTF.

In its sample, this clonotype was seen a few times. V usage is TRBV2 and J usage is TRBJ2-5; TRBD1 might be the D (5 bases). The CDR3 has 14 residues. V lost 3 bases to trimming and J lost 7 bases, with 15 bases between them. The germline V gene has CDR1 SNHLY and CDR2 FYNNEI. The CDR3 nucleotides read TGTGCCAGCAGTGAGGGTCAGGGTGTGGGGACCCAGTACTTC. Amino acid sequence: CASSEGQGVGTQYF.

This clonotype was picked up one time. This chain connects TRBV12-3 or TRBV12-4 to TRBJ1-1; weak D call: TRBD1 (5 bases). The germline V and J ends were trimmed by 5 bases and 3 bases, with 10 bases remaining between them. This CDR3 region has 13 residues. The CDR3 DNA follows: TGTGCCAGCAGTATCGGGACTCACACTGAAGCTTTCTTT. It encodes CASSIGTHTEAFF.

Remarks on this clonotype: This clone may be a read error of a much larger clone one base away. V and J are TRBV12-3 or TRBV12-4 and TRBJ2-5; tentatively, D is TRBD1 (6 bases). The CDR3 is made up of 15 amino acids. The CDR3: CASTPTLGQTETKYF. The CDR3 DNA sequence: TGTGCCAGCACCCCAACGTTAGGACAGACAGAGACCAAGTACTTC.

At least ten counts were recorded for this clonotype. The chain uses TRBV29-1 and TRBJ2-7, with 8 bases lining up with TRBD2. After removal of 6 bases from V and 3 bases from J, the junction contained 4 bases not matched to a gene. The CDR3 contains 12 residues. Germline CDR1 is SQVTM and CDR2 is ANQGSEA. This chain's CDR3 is CSVLRGGYEQYF. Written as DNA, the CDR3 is TGCAGCGTCCTACGGGGGGGCTACGAGCAGTACTTC.

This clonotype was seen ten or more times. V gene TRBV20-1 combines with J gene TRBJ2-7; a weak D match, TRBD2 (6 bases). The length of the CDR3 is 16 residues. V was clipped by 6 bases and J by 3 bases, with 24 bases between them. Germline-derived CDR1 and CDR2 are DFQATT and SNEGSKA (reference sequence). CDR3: CSAAPPGLHTFYEQYF. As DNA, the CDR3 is TGCAGTGCCGCTCCCCCGGGACTCCACACTTTCTACGAGCAGTACTTC.

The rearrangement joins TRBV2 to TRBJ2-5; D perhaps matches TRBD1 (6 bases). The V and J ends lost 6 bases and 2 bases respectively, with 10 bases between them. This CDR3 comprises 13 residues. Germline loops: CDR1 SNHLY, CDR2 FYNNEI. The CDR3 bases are TGTGCCAGCAGGAGGACAGTTCAAGAGACCCAGTACTTC. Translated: CASRRTVQETQYF.

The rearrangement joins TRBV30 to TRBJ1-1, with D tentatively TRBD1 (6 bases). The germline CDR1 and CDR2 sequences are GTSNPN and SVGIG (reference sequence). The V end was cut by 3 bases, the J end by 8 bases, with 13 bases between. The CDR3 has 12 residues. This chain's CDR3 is CAWRFKQGEAFF. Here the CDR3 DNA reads TGTGCCTGGAGGTTTAAACAGGGAGAAGCTTTCTTT.

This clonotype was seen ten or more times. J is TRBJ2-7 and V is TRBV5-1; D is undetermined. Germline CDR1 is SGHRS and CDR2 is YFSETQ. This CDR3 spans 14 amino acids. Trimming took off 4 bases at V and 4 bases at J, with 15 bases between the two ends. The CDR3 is CASSQTSEKYEQYF. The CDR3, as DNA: TGCGCCAGCAGCCAGACGTCGGAGAAGTACGAGCAGTACTTC. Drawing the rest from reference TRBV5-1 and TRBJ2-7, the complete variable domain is KAGVTQTPRYLIKTRGQQVTLSCSPISGHRSVSWYQQTPGQGLQFLFEYFSETQRNKGNFPGRFSGRQFSNSRSEMNVSTLELGDSALYLCASSQTSEKYEQYFGPGTRLTVT.

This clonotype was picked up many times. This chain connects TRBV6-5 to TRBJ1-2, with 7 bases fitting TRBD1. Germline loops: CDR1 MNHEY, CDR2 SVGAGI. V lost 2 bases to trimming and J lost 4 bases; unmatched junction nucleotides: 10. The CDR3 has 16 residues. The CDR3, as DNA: TGTGCCAGCAGTTACGACGCAGGGGGAAGCCCCTATGGCTACACCTTC. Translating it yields CASSYDAGGSPYGYTF.

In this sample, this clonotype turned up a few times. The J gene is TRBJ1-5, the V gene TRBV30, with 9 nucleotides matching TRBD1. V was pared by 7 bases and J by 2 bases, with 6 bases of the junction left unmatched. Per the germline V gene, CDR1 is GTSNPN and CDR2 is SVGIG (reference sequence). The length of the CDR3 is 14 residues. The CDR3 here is CAFGQGSGNQPQHF. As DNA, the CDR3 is TGTGCCTTCGGACAGGGGAGCGGCAATCAGCCCCAGCATTTT.

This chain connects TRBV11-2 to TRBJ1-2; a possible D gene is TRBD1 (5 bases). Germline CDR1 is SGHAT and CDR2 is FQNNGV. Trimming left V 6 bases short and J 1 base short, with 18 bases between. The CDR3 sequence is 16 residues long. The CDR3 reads CASSYIPSQGNYGYTF. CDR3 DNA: TGTGCCAGCAGTTACATTCCCTCCCAGGGTAACTATGGCTACACCTTC.

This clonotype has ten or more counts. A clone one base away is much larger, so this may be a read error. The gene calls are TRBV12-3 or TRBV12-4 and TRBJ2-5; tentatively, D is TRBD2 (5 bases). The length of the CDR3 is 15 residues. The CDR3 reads CASSLGLAFQETKYF. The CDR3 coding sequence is TGTGCCAGCAGTTTGGGCCTAGCCTTCCAAGAGACCAAGTACTTC.

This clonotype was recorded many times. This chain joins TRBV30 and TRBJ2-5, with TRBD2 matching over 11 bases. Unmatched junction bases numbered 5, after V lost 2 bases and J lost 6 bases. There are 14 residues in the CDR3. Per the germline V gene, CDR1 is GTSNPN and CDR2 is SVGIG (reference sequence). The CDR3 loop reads CAWSTSGSRKTQYF. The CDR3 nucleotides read TGTGCCTGGAGTACTAGCGGGAGCAGAAAGACCCAGTACTTC.

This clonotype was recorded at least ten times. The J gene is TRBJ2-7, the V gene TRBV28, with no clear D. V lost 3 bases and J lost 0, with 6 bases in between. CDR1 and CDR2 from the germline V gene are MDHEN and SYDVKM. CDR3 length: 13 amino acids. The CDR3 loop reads CASSFTPSYEQYF. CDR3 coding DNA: TGTGCCAGCAGTTTCACGCCCTCCTACGAGCAGTACTTC.